One sample yielded the 3 T cell receptor beta chains listed below, sequenced in a study of T-cell memory formation after mild COVID-19. TCRdb reprocessed the 5' RACE reads via MiXCR and lists one record per CDR3 protein. Altogether 350,000 or so distinct CDR3 sequences are present, 20% to 25% being singletons, with the ten largest covering roughly 23%. The material sequenced was PBMCs or a T cell subset sorted from them (not recorded which). These receptors all come from a man aged 18 to 35 who had mild COVID-19 (a few samples of this study predate the infection). Cell type and time point are not known.

V and J are TRBV28 and TRBJ1-5; a possible D gene is TRBD1 (6 bases). The CDR3 extends over 15 amino acids. Trimming shortened V by 4 bases and J by 0 bases, and 10 bases separated the two germline ends. CDR1 and CDR2 (germline): MDHEN, SYDVKM. The CDR3 region has the DNA TGTGCCAGCAGTTGGGACACTAATAGCAATCAGCCCCAGCATTTT. Its translation: CASSWDTNSNQPQHF. Full variable domain (rest looked up from reference TRBV28 and TRBJ1-5): DVKVTQSSRYLVKRTGEKVFLECVQDMDHENMFWYRQDPGLGLRLIYFSYDVKMKEKGDIPEGYSVSREKKERFSLILESASTNQTSMYLCASSWDTNSNQPQHFGDGTRLSIL.

This clonotype was picked up one time. The chain links TRBV23-1 to TRBJ2-7; D remains unclear. TRBV23-1 is identified as an open reading frame with a role that is uncertain. The CDR3 runs 13 residues. The CDR3 region has the DNA TGCGCCGAAAGGTATAGGGTGTCCTGCGAGCAGTACGTC. Translation gives CAERYRVSCEQYV.

The chain joins TRBV5-4 to TRBJ2-7, with a possible D match to TRBD1 (6 bases). There are 14 residues in the CDR3. Germline V gene data show CDR1 as SGHNT and CDR2 as YYREEE (reference sequence). V was clipped by 0 bases and J by 3 bases, with 10 bases between them. The CDR3 spells CASSLALQGYEQYF. The CDR3 DNA reads TGTGCCAGCAGCTTGGCTTTACAGGGCTACGAGCAGTACTTC.